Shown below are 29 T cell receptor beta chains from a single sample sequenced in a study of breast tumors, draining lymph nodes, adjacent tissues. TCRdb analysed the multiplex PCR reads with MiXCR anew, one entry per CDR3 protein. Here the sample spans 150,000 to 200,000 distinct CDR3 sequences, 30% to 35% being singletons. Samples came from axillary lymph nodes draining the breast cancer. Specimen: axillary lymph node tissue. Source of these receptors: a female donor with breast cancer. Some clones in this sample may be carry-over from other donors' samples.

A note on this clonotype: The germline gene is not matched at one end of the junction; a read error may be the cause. This CDR3 is CASSLAGTGLGCYPF. For the CDR3, the DNA is TGTGCCAGCAGCTTAGCGGGCACGGGTTTGGGATGCTACCCCTTC. The chain carries TRBV7-2 and TRBJ1-2; D gene unclear. The germline gives CDR1 SGHTA, CDR2 FQGNSA. This CDR3 contains 15 residues.

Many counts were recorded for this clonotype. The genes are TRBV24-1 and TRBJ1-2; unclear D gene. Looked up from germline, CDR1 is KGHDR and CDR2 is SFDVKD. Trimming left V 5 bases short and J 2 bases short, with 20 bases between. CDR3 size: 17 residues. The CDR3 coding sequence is TGTGCCACCAGTGCGGGGTTCCCGGGGAGAATAAACTATGGCTACACCTTC. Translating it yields CATSAGFPGRINYGYTF.

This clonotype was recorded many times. CDR3 in DNA: TGTGCCAGCAGATTGGAAGGAGGGATCAACACCGGGGAGCTGTTTTTT. Protein product: CASRLEGGINTGELFF. This sequence joins TRBV6-5 and TRBJ2-2, with a possible D match to TRBD2 (6 bases). The CDR3 has 16 residues. Trimming cost V 6 bases and J 2 bases, with 16 bases left between them. The germline gives CDR1 MNHEY, CDR2 SVGAGI.

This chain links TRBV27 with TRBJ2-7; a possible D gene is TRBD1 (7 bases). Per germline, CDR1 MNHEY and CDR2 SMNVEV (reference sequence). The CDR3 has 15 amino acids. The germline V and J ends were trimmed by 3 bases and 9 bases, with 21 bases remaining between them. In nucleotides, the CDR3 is TGTGCCAGCAGTTTGACAGGGAGGATTTCCCACGGGCAGTACTTC. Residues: CASSLTGRISHGQYF.

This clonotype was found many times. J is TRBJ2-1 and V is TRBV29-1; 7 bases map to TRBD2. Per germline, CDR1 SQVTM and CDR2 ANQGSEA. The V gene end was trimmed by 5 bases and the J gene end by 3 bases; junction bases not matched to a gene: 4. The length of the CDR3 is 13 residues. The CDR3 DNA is TGCAGCGTTCGGGGGGTTTTCTACAATGAGCAGTTCTTC. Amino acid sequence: CSVRGVFYNEQFF.

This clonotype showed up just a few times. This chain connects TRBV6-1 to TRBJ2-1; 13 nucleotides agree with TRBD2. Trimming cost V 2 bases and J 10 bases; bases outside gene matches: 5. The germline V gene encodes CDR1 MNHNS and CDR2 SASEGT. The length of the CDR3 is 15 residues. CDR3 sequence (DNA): TGTGCCAGCAGTGAATTGACTAGCGGGGGGTTAGAGCAGTTCTTC. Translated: CASSELTSGGLEQFF.

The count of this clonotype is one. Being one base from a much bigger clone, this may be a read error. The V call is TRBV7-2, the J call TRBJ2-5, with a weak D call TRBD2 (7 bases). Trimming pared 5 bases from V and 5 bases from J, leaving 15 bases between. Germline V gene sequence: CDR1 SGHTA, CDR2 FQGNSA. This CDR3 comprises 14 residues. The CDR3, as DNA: TGTGCCAGCAGCGGGGGGGGGGCCAGGGAGACCCAGTACTTC. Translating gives CASSGGGARETQYF.

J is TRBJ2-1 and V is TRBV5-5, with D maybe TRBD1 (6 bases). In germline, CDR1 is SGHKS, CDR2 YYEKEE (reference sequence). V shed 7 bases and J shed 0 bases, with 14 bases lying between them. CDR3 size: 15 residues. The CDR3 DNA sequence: TGTGCCAGCTTCTCCGGGACAACCTCCTACAATGAGCAGTTCTTC. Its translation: CASFSGTTSYNEQFF.

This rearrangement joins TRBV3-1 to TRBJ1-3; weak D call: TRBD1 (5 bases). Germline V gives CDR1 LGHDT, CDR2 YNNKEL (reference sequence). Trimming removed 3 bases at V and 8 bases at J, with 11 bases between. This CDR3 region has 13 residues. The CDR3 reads CASSHGTGDTIYF. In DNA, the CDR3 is TGTGCCAGCAGCCACGGGACGGGGGACACCATATATTTT.

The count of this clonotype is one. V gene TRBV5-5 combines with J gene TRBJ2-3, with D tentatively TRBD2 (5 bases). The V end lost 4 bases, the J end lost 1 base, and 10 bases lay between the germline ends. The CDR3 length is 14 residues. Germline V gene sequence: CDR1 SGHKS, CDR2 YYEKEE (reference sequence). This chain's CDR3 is CASSRTQGTDTQYF. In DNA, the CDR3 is TGTGCCAGCAGCCGGACTCAGGGCACAGATACGCAGTATTTT.

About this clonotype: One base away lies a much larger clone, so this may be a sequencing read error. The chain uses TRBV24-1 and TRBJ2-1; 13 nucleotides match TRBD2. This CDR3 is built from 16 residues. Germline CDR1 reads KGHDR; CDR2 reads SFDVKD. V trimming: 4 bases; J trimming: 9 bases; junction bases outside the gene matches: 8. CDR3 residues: CATSEPDTSGGGEQFF. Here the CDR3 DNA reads TGTGCCACCAGTGAACCTGATACTAGCGGGGGGGGTGAGCAGTTCTTC.

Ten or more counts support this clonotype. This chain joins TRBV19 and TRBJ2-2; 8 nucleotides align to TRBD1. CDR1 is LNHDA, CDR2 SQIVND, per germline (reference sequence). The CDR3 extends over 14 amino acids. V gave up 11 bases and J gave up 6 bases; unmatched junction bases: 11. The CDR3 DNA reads TGTGCCGCTACCGGGACAGGCGGGTCCGGGGAGCTGTTTTTT. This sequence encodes CAATGTGGSGELFF.

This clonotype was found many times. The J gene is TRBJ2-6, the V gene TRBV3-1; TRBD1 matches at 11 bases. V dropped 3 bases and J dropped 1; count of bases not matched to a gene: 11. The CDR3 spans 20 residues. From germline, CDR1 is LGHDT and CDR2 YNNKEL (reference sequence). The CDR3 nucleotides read TGTGCCAGCAGCCACTACGGGACAGGGGGAAGTTGGTCTGGGGCCAACGTCCTGACTTTC. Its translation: CASSHYGTGGSWSGANVLTF.

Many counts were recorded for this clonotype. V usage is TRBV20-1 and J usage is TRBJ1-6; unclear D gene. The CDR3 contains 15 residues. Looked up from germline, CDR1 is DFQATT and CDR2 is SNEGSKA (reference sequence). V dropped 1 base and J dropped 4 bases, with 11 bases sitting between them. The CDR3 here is CSARGRETYNSPLHF. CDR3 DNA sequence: TGCAGTGCTAGAGGGAGGGAGACGTATAATTCACCCCTCCACTTT.

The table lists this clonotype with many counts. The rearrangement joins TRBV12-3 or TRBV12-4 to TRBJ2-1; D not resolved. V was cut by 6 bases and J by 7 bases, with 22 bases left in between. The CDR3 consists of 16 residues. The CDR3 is CASSQPPVASENEQFF. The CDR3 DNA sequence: TGTGCCAGCAGCCAGCCCCCGGTGGCTTCGGAAAATGAGCAGTTCTTC.

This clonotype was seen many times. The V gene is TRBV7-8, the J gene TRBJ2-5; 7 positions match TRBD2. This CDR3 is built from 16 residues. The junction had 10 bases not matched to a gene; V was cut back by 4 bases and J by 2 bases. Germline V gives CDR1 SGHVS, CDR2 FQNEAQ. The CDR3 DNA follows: TGTGCCAGCAGCTCACCACTGGCGGGGGTACAAGAGACCCAGTACTTC. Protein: CASSSPLAGVQETQYF.

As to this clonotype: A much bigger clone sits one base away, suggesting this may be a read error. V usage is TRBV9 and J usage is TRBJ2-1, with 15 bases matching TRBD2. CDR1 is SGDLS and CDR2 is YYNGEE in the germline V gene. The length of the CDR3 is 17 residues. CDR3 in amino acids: CASSHGTSGGSYNEQLF. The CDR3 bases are TGTGCCAGCAGCCACGGGACTAGCGGGGGGTCCTACAATGAGCAGCTCTTC.

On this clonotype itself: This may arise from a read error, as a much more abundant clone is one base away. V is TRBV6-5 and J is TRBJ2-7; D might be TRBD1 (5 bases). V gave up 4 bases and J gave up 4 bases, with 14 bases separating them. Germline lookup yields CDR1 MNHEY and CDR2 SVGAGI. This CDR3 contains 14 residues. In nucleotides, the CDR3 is TGTGCCAGCAGTTCCTCGTTGACAGCGTACGAGCAGTACTTC. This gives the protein CASSSSLTAYEQYF.

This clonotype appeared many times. The CDR3 is CASSLVVRGSGANVLTF. The DNA for the CDR3 is TGTGCCAGCAGCTTAGTTGTCAGGGGGTCTGGGGCCAACGTCCTGACTTTC. V is TRBV7-2 and J is TRBJ2-6; 7 bases are a match to TRBD1. CDR3 length: 17 amino acids. Looked up from germline, CDR1 is SGHTA and CDR2 is FQGNSA. The trim removed 1 base at V and 1 base at J, leaving 4 bases unmatched.

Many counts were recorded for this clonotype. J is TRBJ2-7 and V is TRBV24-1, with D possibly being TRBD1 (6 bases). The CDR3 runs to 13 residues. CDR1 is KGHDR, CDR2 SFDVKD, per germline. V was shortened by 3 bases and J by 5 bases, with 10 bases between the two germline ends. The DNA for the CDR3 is TGTGCCACCAGTGATCGCACAGGGCACGAGCAGTACTTC. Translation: CATSDRTGHEQYF.

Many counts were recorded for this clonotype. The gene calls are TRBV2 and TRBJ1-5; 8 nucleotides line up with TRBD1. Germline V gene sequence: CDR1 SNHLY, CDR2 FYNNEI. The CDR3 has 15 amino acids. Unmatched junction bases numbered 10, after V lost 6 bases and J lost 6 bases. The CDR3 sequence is CASRGGQGAAQPQHF. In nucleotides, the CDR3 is TGTGCCAGCAGGGGGGGCCAGGGGGCGGCTCAGCCCCAGCATTTT.

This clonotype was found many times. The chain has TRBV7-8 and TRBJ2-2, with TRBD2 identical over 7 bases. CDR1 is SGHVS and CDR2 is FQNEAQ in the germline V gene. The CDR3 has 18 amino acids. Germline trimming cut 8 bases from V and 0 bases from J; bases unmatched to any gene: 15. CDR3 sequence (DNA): TGTGCCAGCCGGAATAGCGGTACAGCGGGACCGAACACCGGGGAGCTGTTTTTT. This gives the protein CASRNSGTAGPNTGELFF. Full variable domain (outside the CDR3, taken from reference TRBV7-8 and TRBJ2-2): GAGVSQSPRYKVAKRGQDVALRCDPISGHVSLFWYQQALGQGPEFLTYFQNEAQLDKSGLPSDRFFAERPEGSVSTLKIQRTQQEDSAVYLCASRNSGTAGPNTGELFFGEGSRLTVL.

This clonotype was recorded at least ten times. The CDR3 region has the DNA TGTGCCAGCAGCTTATATAGCGGTAGCTCCTACAATGAGCAGTTCTTC. As protein: CASSLYSGSSYNEQFF. The J gene is TRBJ2-1, the V gene TRBV11-3, with a tentative D call TRBD2 (6 bases). Trimming pared 2 bases from V and 0 bases from J, leaving 11 bases between. CDR1 is SGHNT and CDR2 is YENEEA in the germline V gene. This CDR3 contains 16 residues.

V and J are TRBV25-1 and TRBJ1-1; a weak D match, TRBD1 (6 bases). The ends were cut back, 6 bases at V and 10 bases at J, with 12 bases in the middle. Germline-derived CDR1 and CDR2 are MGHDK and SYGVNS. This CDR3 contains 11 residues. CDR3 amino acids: CASRHRVAAFF. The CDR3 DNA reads TGTGCCAGCAGACACAGGGTGGCAGCTTTCTTT.

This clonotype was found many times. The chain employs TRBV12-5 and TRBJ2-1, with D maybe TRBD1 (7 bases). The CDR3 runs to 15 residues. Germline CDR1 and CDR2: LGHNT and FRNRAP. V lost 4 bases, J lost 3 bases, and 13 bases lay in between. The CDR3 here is CASGSAGQNYNEQFF. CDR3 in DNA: TGTGCTAGTGGTTCGGCGGGACAGAACTACAATGAGCAGTTCTTC.

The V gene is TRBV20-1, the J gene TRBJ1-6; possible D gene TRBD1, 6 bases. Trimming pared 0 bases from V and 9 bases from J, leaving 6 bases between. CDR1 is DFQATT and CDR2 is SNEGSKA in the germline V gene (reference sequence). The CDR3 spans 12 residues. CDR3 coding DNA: TGCAGTGCTAGAGACAGGGGTTCACCCCTCCACTTT. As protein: CSARDRGSPLHF.

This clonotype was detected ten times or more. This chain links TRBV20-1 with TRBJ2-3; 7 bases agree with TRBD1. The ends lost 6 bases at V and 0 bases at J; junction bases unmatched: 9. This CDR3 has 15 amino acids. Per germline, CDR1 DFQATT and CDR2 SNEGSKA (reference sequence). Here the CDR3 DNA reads TGCAGTGCACGAAAGGGGGCGGACAGCACAGATACGCAGTATTTT. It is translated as CSARKGADSTDTQYF.

CDR3 bases: TGTGCTATCATGGACAGGGGGAGCGCATGGAATGAAAAACTGTTTTTT. This gives the protein CAIMDRGSAWNEKLFF. V usage is TRBV25-1 and J usage is TRBJ1-4; 10 nucleotides line up with TRBD1. This CDR3 contains 16 residues. Germline V lookup: CDR1 MGHDK, CDR2 SYGVNS.

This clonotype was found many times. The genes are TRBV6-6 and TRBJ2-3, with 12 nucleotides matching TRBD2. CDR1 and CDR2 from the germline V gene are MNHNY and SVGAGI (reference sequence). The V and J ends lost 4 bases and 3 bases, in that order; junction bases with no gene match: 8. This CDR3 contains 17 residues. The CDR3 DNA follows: TGTGCCAGCAGTTGGGTAAAGGGACTAGCGGGTACAGATACGCAGTATTTT. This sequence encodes CASSWVKGLAGTDTQYF.